Here is one T cell receptor beta chain with its context. The sample is drawn from a study of shared clonotypes between healthy human individuals. This CDR3 has 16 amino acids. Between the trimmed V and J ends, which lost 2 bases and 4 bases, there was a span of 15 bases. Germline V gives CDR1 SEHNR, CDR2 FQNEAQ (reference sequence). Assay: immunoSEQ multiplex PCR; the TCRdb copy retains only in-frame clones and omits some. In the table there are approximately 1.4 million clones, 95% to 99% of which are singletons. The source is a man aged 25 to 40 in good health. The sample comprised naive CD4+ T cells sorted from blood. The subset denotes: CD45RA+ positively selected. The chain is built from TRBV7-9 and TRBJ2-1, with D perhaps matching TRBD1 or TRBD2 (5 bases each). The CDR3 sequence is CASSLRGHRTYNEQFF. CDR3 DNA: TGTGCCAGCAGCTTACGAGGACACAGGACTTACAATGAGCAGTTCTTC.